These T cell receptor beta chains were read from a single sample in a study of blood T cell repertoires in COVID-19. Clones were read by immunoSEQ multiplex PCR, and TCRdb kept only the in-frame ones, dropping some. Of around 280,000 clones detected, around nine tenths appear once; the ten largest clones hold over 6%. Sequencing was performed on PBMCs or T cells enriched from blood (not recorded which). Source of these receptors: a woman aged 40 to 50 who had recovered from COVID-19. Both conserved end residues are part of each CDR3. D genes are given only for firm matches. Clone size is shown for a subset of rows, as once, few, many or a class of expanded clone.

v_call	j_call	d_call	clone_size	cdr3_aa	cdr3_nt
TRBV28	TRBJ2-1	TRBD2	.	CASSRLAGGRGEQFF	TGTGCCAGCAGCAGACTAGCGGGAGGGCGCGGTGAGCAGTTCTTC
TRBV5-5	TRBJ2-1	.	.	CASSFTGTSYNEQFF	TGTGCCAGCAGCTTCACCGGGACATCATACAATGAGCAGTTCTTC
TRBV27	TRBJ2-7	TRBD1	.	CASSLSAGGYEQYF	TGTGCCAGCAGTTTATCGGCAGGGGGTTACGAGCAGTACTTC
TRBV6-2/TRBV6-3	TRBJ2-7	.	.	CASSIDSYEQYF	TGTGCCAGCAGTATAGACAGCTACGAGCAGTACTTC
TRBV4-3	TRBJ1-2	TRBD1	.	CASSQALGQGAGGYTF	TGCGCCAGCAGCCAAGCCCTGGGACAGGGGGCTGGAGGCTACACCTTC
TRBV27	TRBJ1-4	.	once	CASSVRAGTTNEKLFF	TGTGCCAGCAGCGTCAGGGCAGGCACAACTAATGAAAAACTGTTTTTT
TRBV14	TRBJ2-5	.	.	CASSPGLHDQETQYF	TGTGCCAGCAGCCCTGGGCTCCATGACCAAGAGACCCAGTACTTC
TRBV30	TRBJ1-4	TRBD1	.	CAWSKQGAPETNEKLFF	TGTGCCTGGAGTAAGCAGGGGGCGCCGGAAACTAATGAAAAACTGTTTTTT
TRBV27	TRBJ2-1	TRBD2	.	CASSLSLSGRAYNEQFF	TGTGCCAGCAGTTTATCACTTAGCGGGAGGGCCTACAATGAGCAGTTCTTC
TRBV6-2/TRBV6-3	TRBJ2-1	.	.	CASSRDWSIEQFF	TGTGCCAGCAGCCGGGACTGGTCGATAGAGCAGTTCTTC
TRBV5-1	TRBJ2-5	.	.	CASSLQRGMEETQYF	TGCGCCAGCAGCTTGCAACGGGGGATGGAAGAGACCCAGTACTTC
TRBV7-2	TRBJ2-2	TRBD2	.	CASSLSGLGGAGELFF	TGTGCCAGCAGCTTATCGGGCTTGGGAGGGGCCGGGGAGCTGTTTTTT
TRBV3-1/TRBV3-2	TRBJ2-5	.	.	CASSQGAKETQYF	TGTGCCAGCAGCCAAGGGGCTAAGGAGACCCAGTACTTC
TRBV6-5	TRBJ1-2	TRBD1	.	CASSPGQKIYGYTF	TGTGCCAGCAGCCCGGGACAGAAGATTTATGGCTACACCTTC
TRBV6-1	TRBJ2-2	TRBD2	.	CASRRLAGTGELFF	TGTGCCAGCCGACGGCTAGCGGGCACCGGGGAGCTGTTTTTT
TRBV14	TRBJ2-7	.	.	CASSRVSSPYEQYF	TGTGCCAGCAGCAGGGTCTCTAGCCCTTACGAGCAGTACTTC
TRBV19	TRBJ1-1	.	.	CASTPDRHTEAFF	TGTGCCAGTACCCCGGACAGACACACTGAAGCTTTCTTT
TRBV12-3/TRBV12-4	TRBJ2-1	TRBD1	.	CASTRDRGDEQFF	TGTGCCAGCACCCGGGACAGGGGGGATGAGCAGTTCTTC
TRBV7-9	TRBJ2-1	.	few	CASSLPQYNEQFF	TGTGCCAGCAGCTTACCACAGTACAATGAGCAGTTCTTC
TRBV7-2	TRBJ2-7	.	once	CASSLARQAAYEQYF	TGTGCCAGCAGCTTAGCGCGACAGGCCGCCTACGAGCAGTACTTC
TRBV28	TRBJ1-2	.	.	CASSWEGGYYGYTF	TGTGCCAGCAGTTGGGAAGGGGGATACTATGGCTACACCTTC
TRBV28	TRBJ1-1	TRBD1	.	CASSHYRGTNEAFF	TGTGCCAGCAGTCATTACAGGGGTACTAATGAAGCTTTCTTT
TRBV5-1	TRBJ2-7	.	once	CASSSPAGEQYF	TGCGCCAGCAGCTCCCCCGCGGGCGAGCAGTACTTC
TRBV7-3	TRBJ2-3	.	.	CASSWGSGGTDTQYF	TGTGCCAGCAGTTGGGGAAGCGGTGGCACAGATACGCAGTATTTT
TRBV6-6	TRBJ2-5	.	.	CASSTDSPRSQETQYF	TGTGCCAGCAGTACCGACAGCCCGCGATCCCAAGAGACCCAGTACTTC
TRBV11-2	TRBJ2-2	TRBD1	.	CASSEGTGGTGELFF	TGTGCCAGCAGCGAGGGGACAGGGGGCACCGGGGAGCTGTTTTTT
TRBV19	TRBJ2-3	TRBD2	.	CASSSGLADRKYF	TGTGCCAGTAGCTCGGGACTAGCGGATCGTAAGTATTTT
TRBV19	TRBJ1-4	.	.	CASSMREGEKLFF	TGTGCCAGTAGTATGAGGGAGGGAGAAAAACTGTTTTTT
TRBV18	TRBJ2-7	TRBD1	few	CASSPGTGPYEQYF	TGTGCCAGCTCACCCGGGACAGGGCCCTACGAGCAGTACTTC
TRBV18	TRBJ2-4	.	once	CASSPFGEAKNIQYF	TGTGCCAGCTCACCATTCGGAGAAGCCAAAAACATTCAGTACTTC
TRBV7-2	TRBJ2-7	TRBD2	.	CASSAGTSGYEQYF	TGTGCCAGCAGCGCCGGGACTAGCGGCTACGAGCAGTACTTC
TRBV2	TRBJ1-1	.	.	CASSSQVEAFF	TGTGCCAGCAGTAGTCAGGTTGAAGCTTTCTTT
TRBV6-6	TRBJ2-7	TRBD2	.	CASSFGEGPSYEQYF	TGTGCCAGCAGTTTCGGGGAGGGCCCCTCCTACGAGCAGTACTTC
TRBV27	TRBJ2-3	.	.	CASSQGQDTQYF	TGTGCCAGCAGTCAGGGCCAAGATACGCAGTATTTT
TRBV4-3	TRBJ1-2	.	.	CASRGGHSSYYGYTF	TGCGCCAGCAGGGGTGGGCACAGCTCTTACTATGGCTACACCTTC
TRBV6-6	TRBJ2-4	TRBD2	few	CASSPGLALRSKNIQYF	TGTGCCAGCAGTCCGGGACTAGCACTAAGATCCAAAAACATTCAGTACTTC
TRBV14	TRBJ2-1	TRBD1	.	CASSQDRGRNNEQFF	TGTGCCAGCAGCCAAGATAGGGGGCGGAACAATGAGCAGTTCTTC
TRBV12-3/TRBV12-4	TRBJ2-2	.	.	CASRPTRSGELFF	TGTGCCAGCAGACCCACGCGGTCCGGGGAGCTGTTTTTT
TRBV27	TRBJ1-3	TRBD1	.	CASRGDRTGNTIYF	TGTGCCAGCAGAGGGGACAGGACTGGAAACACCATATATTTT
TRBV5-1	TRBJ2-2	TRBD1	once	CASSTGQAAGELFF	TGCGCCAGCAGCACGGGACAGGCTGCCGGGGAGCTGTTTTTT
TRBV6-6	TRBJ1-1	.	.	CASSYSGGEAPEAFF	TGTGCCAGCAGTTACTCGGGGGGGGAGGCCCCTGAAGCTTTCTTT
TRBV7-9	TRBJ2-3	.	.	CASSFLSQITDTQYF	TGTGCCAGCAGCTTCCTATCCCAAATCACAGATACGCAGTATTTT
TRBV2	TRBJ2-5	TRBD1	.	CASGQGRHETQYF	TGTGCCAGCGGACAGGGGAGGCACGAGACCCAGTACTTC
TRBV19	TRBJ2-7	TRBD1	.	CASSGGDRGPYEQYF	TGTGCCAGTAGTGGAGGGGACAGGGGGCCCTACGAGCAGTACTTC
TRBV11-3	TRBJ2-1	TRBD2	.	CASSSTSGSDEQFF	TGTGCCAGCAGCTCGACTAGCGGGAGTGATGAGCAGTTCTTC